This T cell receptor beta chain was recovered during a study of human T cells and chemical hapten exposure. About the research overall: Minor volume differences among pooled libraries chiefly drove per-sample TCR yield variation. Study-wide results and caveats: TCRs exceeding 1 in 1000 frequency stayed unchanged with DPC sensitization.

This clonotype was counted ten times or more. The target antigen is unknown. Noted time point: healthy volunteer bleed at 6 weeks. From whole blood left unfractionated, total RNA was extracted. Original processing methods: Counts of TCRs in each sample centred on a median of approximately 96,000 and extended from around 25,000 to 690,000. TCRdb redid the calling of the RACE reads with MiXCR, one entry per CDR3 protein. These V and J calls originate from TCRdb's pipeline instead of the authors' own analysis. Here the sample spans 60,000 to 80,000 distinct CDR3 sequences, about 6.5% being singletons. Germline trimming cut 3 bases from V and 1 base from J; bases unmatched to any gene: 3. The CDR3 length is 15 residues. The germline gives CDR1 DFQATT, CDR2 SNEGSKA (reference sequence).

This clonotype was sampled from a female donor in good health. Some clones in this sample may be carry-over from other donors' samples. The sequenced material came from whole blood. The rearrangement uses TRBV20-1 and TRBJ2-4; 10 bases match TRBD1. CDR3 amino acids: CSARGTGDAKNIQYF. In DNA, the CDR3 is TGCAGTGCTAGGGGGACAGGGGACGCCAAAAACATTCAGTACTTC.